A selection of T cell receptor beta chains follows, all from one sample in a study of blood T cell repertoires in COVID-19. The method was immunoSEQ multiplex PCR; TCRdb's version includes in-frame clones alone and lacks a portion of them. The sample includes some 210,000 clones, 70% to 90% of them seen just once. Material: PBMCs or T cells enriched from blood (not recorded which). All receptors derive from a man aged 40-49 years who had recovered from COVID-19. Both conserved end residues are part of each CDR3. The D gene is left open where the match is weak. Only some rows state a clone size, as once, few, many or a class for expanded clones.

cdr3_nt: TGTGCCAGTGCAGACAGGGGGTTCCAAGAGACCCAGTACTTC
cdr3_aa: CASADRGFQETQYF
v_call: TRBV19
j_call: TRBJ2-5
d_call: TRBD1
clone_size: .

cdr3_nt: TGCGCCAGCCAAAGGACAGAGAGGAACACTGAAGCTTTCTTT
cdr3_aa: CASQRTERNTEAFF
v_call: TRBV5-1
j_call: TRBJ1-1
d_call: .
clone_size: .

cdr3_nt: TGTGCCAGCATCGGACCGGGACTAGCTCGCTACGAGCAGTACTTC
cdr3_aa: CASIGPGLARYEQYF
v_call: TRBV2
j_call: TRBJ2-7
d_call: TRBD2
clone_size: .

cdr3_nt: TGTGCCAGCAGTTTAGCAGGGAGGCAGCCCCAGCATTTT
cdr3_aa: CASSLAGRQPQHF
v_call: TRBV12-3/TRBV12-4
j_call: TRBJ1-5
d_call: .
clone_size: .

cdr3_nt: TGTGCCAGCAGCCCCAGGGTCGACGAGCAGTACTTC
cdr3_aa: CASSPRVDEQYF
v_call: TRBV12-3/TRBV12-4
j_call: TRBJ2-7
d_call: .
clone_size: few

cdr3_nt: TGTGCCAGCAGTTACTCGGGACAGGGTGCTAACTATGGCTACACCTTC
cdr3_aa: CASSYSGQGANYGYTF
v_call: TRBV6-6
j_call: TRBJ1-2
d_call: TRBD1
clone_size: .

cdr3_nt: TGTGCCAGCAGCTCGACTAGCACCGGGGAGCTGTTTTTT
cdr3_aa: CASSSTSTGELFF
v_call: TRBV7-9
j_call: TRBJ2-2
d_call: .
clone_size: .

cdr3_nt: TGCGCCAGCAGCCTCCCCGGAGGCTACGAGCAGTACTTC
cdr3_aa: CASSLPGGYEQYF
v_call: TRBV4-1
j_call: TRBJ2-7
d_call: .
clone_size: .

cdr3_nt: TGCGCCAGCAGCTTGGCGCCGACAGGGGGCAATCAGCCCCAGCATTTT
cdr3_aa: CASSLAPTGGNQPQHF
v_call: TRBV5-1
j_call: TRBJ1-5
d_call: TRBD1
clone_size: .

cdr3_nt: TGTGCCAGCATTCTAGACAGGGAAGAGACCCAGTACTTC
cdr3_aa: CASILDREETQYF
v_call: TRBV6-5
j_call: TRBJ2-5
d_call: TRBD1
clone_size: .

cdr3_nt: TGTGCCAGCAGTTACGCAGACAGGGGTACATATGGCTACACCTTC
cdr3_aa: CASSYADRGTYGYTF
v_call: TRBV6-5
j_call: TRBJ1-2
d_call: TRBD1
clone_size: .

cdr3_nt: TGTGCCAGCAGCCGCAAGGGGGGGCCGGATGAAAAACTGTTTTTT
cdr3_aa: CASSRKGGPDEKLFF
v_call: TRBV7-6
j_call: TRBJ1-4
d_call: .
clone_size: .

cdr3_nt: TGTGCCAGCAGCCAAGAAACGAGGGCGGGGAGGGATACGCAGTATTTT
cdr3_aa: CASSQETRAGRDTQYF
v_call: TRBV14
j_call: TRBJ2-3
d_call: .
clone_size: .

cdr3_nt: TGTGCCAGCAGCTCAACCGGGACAGGGTTCTATGGCTACACCTTC
cdr3_aa: CASSSTGTGFYGYTF
v_call: TRBV7-6
j_call: TRBJ1-2
d_call: TRBD1
clone_size: .

cdr3_nt: TGTGCCAGCAGCTTGGGACTAGCGGGTACCTACAAGAATGAGCAGTTCTTC
cdr3_aa: CASSLGLAGTYKNEQFF
v_call: TRBV5-4
j_call: TRBJ2-1
d_call: TRBD2
clone_size: .

cdr3_nt: TGCGCCAGCAGCCTGGGACTAGCGGGAGGCGTGGAGCTGTTTTTT
cdr3_aa: CASSLGLAGGVELFF
v_call: TRBV4-1
j_call: TRBJ2-2
d_call: TRBD2
clone_size: .

cdr3_nt: TGTGCCAGTAGTATTTTTGGGGGCGCGGATTCACCCCTCCACTTT
cdr3_aa: CASSIFGGADSPLHF
v_call: TRBV19
j_call: TRBJ1-6
d_call: .
clone_size: .

cdr3_nt: TGTGCCAGCAGCCAGCAAGAAACCACTAGTCGGTTCTTC
cdr3_aa: CASSQQETTSRFF
v_call: TRBV7-9
j_call: TRBJ2-1
d_call: .
clone_size: .

cdr3_nt: TGTGCCAGCAGCTTAGGGTTGGGGACAGGGGGCTTCGAGCAGTACTTC
cdr3_aa: CASSLGLGTGGFEQYF
v_call: TRBV7-2
j_call: TRBJ2-7
d_call: TRBD1
clone_size: .

cdr3_nt: TGTGCCAGCAGCCGTAGGGGGGGAGCTAATGAAAAACTGTTTTTT
cdr3_aa: CASSRRGGANEKLFF
v_call: TRBV5-6
j_call: TRBJ1-4
d_call: .
clone_size: .

cdr3_nt: TGTGCCACCAGTGATTACAGAGGCAATCAGCCCCAGCATTTT
cdr3_aa: CATSDYRGNQPQHF
v_call: TRBV24-1
j_call: TRBJ1-5
d_call: .
clone_size: .

cdr3_nt: TGTGCCAGCAGCAGGGACACTAACTATGGCTACACCTTC
cdr3_aa: CASSRDTNYGYTF
v_call: TRBV5-6
j_call: TRBJ1-2
d_call: .
clone_size: .

cdr3_nt: TGCGCCAGCAGCCAACGAACCTGGGGAGTTAATGAAAAACTGTTTTTT
cdr3_aa: CASSQRTWGVNEKLFF
v_call: TRBV4-1
j_call: TRBJ1-4
d_call: .
clone_size: .

cdr3_nt: TGTGCCAGCAGTACTGGACTAGACGAGCAGTACTTC
cdr3_aa: CASSTGLDEQYF
v_call: TRBV2
j_call: TRBJ2-7
d_call: TRBD2
clone_size: once

cdr3_nt: TGCGCCAGCAGCTTGGTGCCAGGGGGCATTAACACTGAAGCTTTCTTT
cdr3_aa: CASSLVPGGINTEAFF
v_call: TRBV5-1
j_call: TRBJ1-1
d_call: TRBD1
clone_size: .

cdr3_nt: TGTGCCACCAGTGATGGCGGCACGGCGTACTCCTACAATGAGCAGTTCTTC
cdr3_aa: CATSDGGTAYSYNEQFF
v_call: TRBV24-1
j_call: TRBJ2-1
d_call: .
clone_size: .

cdr3_nt: TGCAGTGCTAGTAAACGGGAGAGGTCAGATACGCAGTATTTT
cdr3_aa: CSASKRERSDTQYF
v_call: TRBV20-1
j_call: TRBJ2-3
d_call: .
clone_size: .

cdr3_nt: TGTGCCAGCAGTGGAACGACAGGGGGATATAGCAATCAGCCCCAGCATTTT
cdr3_aa: CASSGTTGGYSNQPQHF
v_call: TRBV6-1
j_call: TRBJ1-5
d_call: TRBD1
clone_size: .

cdr3_nt: TGTGCCAGCAGGAGGGGGAGGGGGACTGAAGCTTTCTTT
cdr3_aa: CASRRGRGTEAFF
v_call: TRBV6-5
j_call: TRBJ1-1
d_call: .
clone_size: few

cdr3_nt: TGTGCCAGTAGTATGGGGAGAGATGAAAAACTGTTTTTT
cdr3_aa: CASSMGRDEKLFF
v_call: TRBV19
j_call: TRBJ1-4
d_call: .
clone_size: .

cdr3_nt: TGCAGTGCTACCTCTTACAATGAGCAGTTCTTC
cdr3_aa: CSATSYNEQFF
v_call: TRBV20-1
j_call: TRBJ2-1
d_call: .
clone_size: .

cdr3_nt: TGTGCCAGCAGGGACTTCTCGAACTATGGCTACACCTTC
cdr3_aa: CASRDFSNYGYTF
v_call: TRBV25-1
j_call: TRBJ1-2
d_call: .
clone_size: .

cdr3_nt: TGTGCCAGCAGTGAAGCGCTTCGGCAGGGGGCATGGAATGGCTACACCTTC
cdr3_aa: CASSEALRQGAWNGYTF
v_call: TRBV6-1
j_call: TRBJ1-2
d_call: TRBD1
clone_size: .

cdr3_nt: TGTGCCAGCAGCTCCGAAAACGGACTAGCGCCCCTCTACGAGCAGTACTTC
cdr3_aa: CASSSENGLAPLYEQYF
v_call: TRBV11-2
j_call: TRBJ2-7
d_call: TRBD2
clone_size: .

cdr3_nt: TGCGCCAGCCGAGGCACGGGACAGGGTGTAGCGAACACCGGGGAGCTGTTTTTT
cdr3_aa: CASRGTGQGVANTGELFF
v_call: TRBV5-1
j_call: TRBJ2-2
d_call: TRBD1
clone_size: .

cdr3_nt: TGTGCCAGTAGCCGACAGGGGAGGGCCACCGGGGAGCTGTTTTTT
cdr3_aa: CASSRQGRATGELFF
v_call: TRBV19
j_call: TRBJ2-2
d_call: .
clone_size: .

cdr3_nt: TGTGCCAGTAGTTCTCACTTTAAGAACACTGAAGCTTTCTTT
cdr3_aa: CASSSHFKNTEAFF
v_call: TRBV19
j_call: TRBJ1-1
d_call: .
clone_size: once

cdr3_nt: TGTGCCACTGCGGGACAGTCTTCCTACGAGCAGTACTTC
cdr3_aa: CATAGQSSYEQYF
v_call: TRBV2
j_call: TRBJ2-7
d_call: .
clone_size: .

cdr3_nt: TGTGCCTGGACCAGCGGGAGCAGCAATGAGCAGTTCTTC
cdr3_aa: CAWTSGSSNEQFF
v_call: TRBV30
j_call: TRBJ2-1
d_call: TRBD2
clone_size: .